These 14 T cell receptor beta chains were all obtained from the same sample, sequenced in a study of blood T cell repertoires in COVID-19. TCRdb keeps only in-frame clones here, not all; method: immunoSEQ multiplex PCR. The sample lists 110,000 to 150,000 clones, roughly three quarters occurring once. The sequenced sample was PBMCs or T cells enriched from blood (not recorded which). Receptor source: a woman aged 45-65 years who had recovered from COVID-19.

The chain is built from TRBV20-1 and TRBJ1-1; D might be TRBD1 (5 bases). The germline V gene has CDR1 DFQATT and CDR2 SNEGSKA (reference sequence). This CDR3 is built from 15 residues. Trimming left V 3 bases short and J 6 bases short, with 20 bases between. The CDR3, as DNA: TGCAGTGCTAGTAGGGGTTTCTCGGCGTCCTCTGAAGCTTTCTTT. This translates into CSASRGFSASSEAFF.

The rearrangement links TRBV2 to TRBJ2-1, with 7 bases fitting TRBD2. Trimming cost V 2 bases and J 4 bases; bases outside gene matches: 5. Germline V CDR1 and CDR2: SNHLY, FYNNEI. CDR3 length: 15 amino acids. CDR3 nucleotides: TGTGCCAGCAGTGAACTGGGCGGGGGTTACAATGAGCAGTTCTTC. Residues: CASSELGGGYNEQFF. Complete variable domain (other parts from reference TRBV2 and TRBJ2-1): EPEVTQTPSHQVTQMGQEVILRCVPISNHLYFYWYRQILGQKVEFLVSFYNNEISEKSEIFDDQFSVERPDGSNFTLKIRSTKLEDSAMYFCASSELGGGYNEQFFGPGTRLTVL.

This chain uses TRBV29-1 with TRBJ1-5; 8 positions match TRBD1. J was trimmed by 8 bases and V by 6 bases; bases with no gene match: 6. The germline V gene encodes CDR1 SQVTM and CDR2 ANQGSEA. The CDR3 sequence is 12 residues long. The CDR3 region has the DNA TGCAGCGTCGGACAGGGAATGGAGCCCCAGCATTTT. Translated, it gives CSVGQGMEPQHF.

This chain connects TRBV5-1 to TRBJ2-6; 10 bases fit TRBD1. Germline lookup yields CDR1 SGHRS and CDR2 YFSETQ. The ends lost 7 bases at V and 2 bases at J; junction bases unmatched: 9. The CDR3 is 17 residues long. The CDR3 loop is CASSSGTGAAGANVLTF. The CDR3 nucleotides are TGCGCCAGCTCCTCCGGGACAGGGGCGGCTGGGGCCAACGTCCTGACTTTC.

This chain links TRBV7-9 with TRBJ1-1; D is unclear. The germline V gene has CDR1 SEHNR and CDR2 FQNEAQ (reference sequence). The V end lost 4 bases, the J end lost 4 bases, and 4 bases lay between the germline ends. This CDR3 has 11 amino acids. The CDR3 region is CASSSGTEAFF. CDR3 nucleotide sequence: TGTGCCAGCAGCTCCGGCACTGAAGCTTTCTTT.

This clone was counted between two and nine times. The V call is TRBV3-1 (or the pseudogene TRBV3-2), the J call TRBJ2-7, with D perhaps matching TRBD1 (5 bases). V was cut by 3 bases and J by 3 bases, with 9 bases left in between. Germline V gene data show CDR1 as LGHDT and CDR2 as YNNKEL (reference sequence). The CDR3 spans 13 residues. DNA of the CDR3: TGTGCCAGCAGCCAGGGGCTTGTCTACGAGCAGTACTTC. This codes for CASSQGLVYEQYF.

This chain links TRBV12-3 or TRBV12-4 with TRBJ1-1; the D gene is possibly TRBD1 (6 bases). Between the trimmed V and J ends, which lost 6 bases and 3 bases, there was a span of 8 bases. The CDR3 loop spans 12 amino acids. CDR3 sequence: CASRGGYTEAFF. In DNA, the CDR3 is TGTGCCAGCAGAGGGGGTTACACTGAAGCTTTCTTT.

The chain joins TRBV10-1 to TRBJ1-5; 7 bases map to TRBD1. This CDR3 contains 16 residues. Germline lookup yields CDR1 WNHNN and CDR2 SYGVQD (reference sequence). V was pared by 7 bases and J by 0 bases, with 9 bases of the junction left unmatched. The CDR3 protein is CASIGDSTNSNQPQHF. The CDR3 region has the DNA TGCGCCAGCATTGGGGACAGCACAAATAGCAATCAGCCCCAGCATTTT.

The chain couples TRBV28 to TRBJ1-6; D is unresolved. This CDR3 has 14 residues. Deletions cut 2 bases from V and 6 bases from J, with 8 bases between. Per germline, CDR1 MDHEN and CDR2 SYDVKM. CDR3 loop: CASSLTTFNSPLHF. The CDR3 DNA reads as TGTGCCAGCAGTTTAACAACGTTTAATTCACCCCTCCACTTT.

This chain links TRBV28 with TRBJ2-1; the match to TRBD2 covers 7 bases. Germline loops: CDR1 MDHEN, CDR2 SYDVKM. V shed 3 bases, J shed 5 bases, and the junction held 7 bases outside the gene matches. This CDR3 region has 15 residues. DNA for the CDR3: TGTGCCAGCAGTTTCTTGGGGGGGGGAAACAATGAGCAGTTCTTC. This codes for CASSFLGGGNNEQFF.

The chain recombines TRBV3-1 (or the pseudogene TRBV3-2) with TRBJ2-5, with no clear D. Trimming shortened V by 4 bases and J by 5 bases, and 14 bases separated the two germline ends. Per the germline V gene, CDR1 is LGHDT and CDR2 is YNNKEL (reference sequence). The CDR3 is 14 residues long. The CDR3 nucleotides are TGTGCCAGCAGCCCCCGATACATCCAGGAGACCCAGTACTTC. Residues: CASSPRYIQETQYF.

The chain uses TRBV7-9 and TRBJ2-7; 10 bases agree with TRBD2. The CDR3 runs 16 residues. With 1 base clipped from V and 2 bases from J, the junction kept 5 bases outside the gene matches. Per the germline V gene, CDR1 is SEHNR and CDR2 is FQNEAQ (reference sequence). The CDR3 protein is CASSLGLAGDTYEQYF. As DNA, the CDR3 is TGTGCCAGCAGCTTAGGGCTAGCGGGGGATACCTACGAGCAGTACTTC.

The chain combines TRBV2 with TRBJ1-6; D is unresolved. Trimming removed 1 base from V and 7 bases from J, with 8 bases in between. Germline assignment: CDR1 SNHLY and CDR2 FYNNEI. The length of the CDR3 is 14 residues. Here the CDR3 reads CASSEDGWNSPLHF. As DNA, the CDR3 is TGTGCCAGCAGTGAAGATGGCTGGAATTCACCCCTCCACTTT.

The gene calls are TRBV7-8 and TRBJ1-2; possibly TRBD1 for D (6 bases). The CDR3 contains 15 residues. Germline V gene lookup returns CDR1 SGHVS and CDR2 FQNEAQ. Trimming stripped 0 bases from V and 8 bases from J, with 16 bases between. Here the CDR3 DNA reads TGTGCCAGCAGCTTAGCGACGGCAGGGGCCGGGGGCTACACCTTC. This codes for CASSLATAGAGGYTF.